The entry that follows covers one T cell receptor (beta chain) sequence. This entry comes from a study of T cell changes during pregnancy in multiple sclerosis. Germline CDR1 is MNHEY and CDR2 is SMNVEV (reference sequence). V was cut by 3 bases and J by 6 bases, with 18 bases left in between. The CDR3 runs 15 residues. Sequencing was performed with immunoSEQ multiplex PCR; in TCRdb, only in-frame clones are kept and a portion is missing. The sample yields about 94,000 clones, about 93% seen once. Here the sequenced sample was peripheral blood, taken after pregnancy. The clonotype comes from a female donor with multiple sclerosis, enrolled in a pregnancy study. The V gene is TRBV27, the J gene TRBJ2-7; maybe TRBD2 (6 bases). Written as DNA, the CDR3 is TGTGCCAGCAGTTTCGGGGGACCCAGCCGATCCGAGCAGTACTTC. Translation: CASSFGGPSRSEQYF.